The 3 T cell receptor beta chains listed next were all sequenced from one sample in a study of shared clonotypes between healthy human individuals (dated by TCRdb to 2018 to 2020). Libraries were made using the immunoSEQ multiplex PCR assay. TCRdb retrieved this table from immuneACCESS and kept in-frame rearrangements only. Not all clones are present; in checked studies, unresolved V genes account for under half, and no reason is known for the remainder. The sample yields around 500,000 clones; 79% were counted once. The ten largest make up less than 15% of the sample. Input material: PBMCs. These receptors were taken from a woman in her thirties or forties in good health. Some clones in this sample may be carry-over from other donors' samples.

Only one count was recorded for this clone. This chain uses TRBV19 with TRBJ2-7; 12 nucleotides align to TRBD2. CDR3 length: 16 amino acids. The V gene end was trimmed by 0 bases and the J gene end by 1 base; junction bases not matched to a gene: 1. CDR1 is LNHDA and CDR2 is SQIVND in the germline V gene (reference sequence). CDR3 amino acids: CASSIDTSGRSYEQYF. The CDR3 coding sequence is TGTGCCAGTAGTATAGATACTAGCGGGAGGTCCTACGAGCAGTACTTC.

This clone was seen more than once but under ten times. V usage is TRBV18 and J usage is TRBJ1-1; no clear D. CDR3 length: 13 amino acids. V lost 2 bases and J lost 3, with 7 bases in between. Germline V gene data show CDR1 as KGHSH and CDR2 as LQKENI. CDR3 amino acids: CASSPGPDTEAFF. The CDR3 nucleotides are TGTGCCAGCTCACCAGGGCCGGACACTGAAGCTTTCTTT.

The chain employs TRBV5-1 and TRBJ2-2, with no clear D. CDR3 length: 14 amino acids. Germline-derived CDR1 and CDR2 are SGHRS and YFSETQ. V was shortened by 0 bases and J by 5 bases, with 8 bases between the two germline ends. In nucleotides, the CDR3 is TGCGCCAGCAGCTTGGGCGTGGGAACCGGGGAGCTGTTTTTT. Translation gives CASSLGVGTGELFF.